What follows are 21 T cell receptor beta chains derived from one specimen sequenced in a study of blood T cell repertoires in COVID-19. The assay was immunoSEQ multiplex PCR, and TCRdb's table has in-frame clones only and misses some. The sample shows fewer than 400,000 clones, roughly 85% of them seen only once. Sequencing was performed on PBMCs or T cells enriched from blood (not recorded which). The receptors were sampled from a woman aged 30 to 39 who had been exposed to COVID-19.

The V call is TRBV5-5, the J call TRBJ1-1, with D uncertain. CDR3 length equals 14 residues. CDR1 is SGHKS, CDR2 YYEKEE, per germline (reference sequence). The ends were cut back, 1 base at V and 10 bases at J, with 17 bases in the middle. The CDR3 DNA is TGTGCCAGCAGCTTGCCCGTAATTGGGCTCGGAGCTTTCTTT. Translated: CASSLPVIGLGAFF.

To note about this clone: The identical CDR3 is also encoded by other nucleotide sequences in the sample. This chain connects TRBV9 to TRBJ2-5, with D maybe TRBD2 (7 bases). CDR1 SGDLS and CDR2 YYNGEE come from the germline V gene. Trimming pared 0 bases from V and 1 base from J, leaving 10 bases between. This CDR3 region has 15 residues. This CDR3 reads CASSVAGGLQETQYF. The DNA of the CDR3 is TGTGCCAGCAGCGTAGCGGGGGGCCTCCAAGAGACCCAGTACTTC.

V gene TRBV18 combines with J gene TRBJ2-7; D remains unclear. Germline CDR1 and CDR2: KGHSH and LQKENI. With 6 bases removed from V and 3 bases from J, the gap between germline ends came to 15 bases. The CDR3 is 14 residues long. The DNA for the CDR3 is TGTGCCAGCTCCCCCGCAGCGCAATACTACGAGCAGTACTTC. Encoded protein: CASSPAAQYYEQYF.

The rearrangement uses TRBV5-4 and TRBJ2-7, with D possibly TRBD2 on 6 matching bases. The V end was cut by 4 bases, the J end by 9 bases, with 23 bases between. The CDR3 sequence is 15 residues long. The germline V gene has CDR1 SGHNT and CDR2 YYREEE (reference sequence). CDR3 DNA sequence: TGTGCCAGCAGCGGGGGGACCGATATACGAGTGGGGCAGTACTTC. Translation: CASSGGTDIRVGQYF.

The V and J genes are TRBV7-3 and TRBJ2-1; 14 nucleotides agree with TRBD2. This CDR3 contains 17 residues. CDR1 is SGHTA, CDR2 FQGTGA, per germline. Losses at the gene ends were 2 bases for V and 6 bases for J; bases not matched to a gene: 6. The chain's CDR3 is CASSLLTSGGDGNEQFF. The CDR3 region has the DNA TGTGCCAGCAGCTTATTGACTAGCGGGGGGGATGGCAATGAGCAGTTCTTC. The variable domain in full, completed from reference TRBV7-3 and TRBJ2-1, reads GAGVSQTPSNKVTEKGKYVELRCDPISGHTALYWYRQSLGQGPEFLIYFQGTGAADDSGLPNDRFFAVRPEGSVSTLKIQRTERGDSAVYLCASSLLTSGGDGNEQFFGPGTRLTVL.

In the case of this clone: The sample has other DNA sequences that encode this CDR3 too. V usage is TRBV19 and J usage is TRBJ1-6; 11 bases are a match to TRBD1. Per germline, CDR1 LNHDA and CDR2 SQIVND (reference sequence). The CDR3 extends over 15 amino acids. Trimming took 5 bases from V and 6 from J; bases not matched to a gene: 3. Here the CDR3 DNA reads TGTGCCAGTAGTGGACAGGGGGCGCGTAATTCACCCCTCCACTTT. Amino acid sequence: CASSGQGARNSPLHF.

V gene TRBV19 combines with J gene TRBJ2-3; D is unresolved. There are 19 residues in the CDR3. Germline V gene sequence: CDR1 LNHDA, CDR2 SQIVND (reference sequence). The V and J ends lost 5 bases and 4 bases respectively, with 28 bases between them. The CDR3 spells CASSAKFVRRSAVSDTQYF. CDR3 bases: TGTGCCAGTAGTGCAAAATTCGTTCGTAGGAGCGCCGTGTCAGATACGCAGTATTTT.

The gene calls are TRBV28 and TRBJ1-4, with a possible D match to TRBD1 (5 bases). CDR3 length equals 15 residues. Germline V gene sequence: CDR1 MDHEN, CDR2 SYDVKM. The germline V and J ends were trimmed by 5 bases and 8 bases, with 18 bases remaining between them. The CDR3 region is CASSPTNGGREKLFF. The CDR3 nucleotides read TGTGCCAGCAGTCCAACGAACGGGGGTAGGGAAAAACTGTTTTTT.

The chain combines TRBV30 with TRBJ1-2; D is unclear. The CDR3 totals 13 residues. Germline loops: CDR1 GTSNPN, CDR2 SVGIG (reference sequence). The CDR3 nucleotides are TGTGCTTTGCCCCGGGGAACCGGAGAGGGCTACACCTTC. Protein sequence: CALPRGTGEGYTF.

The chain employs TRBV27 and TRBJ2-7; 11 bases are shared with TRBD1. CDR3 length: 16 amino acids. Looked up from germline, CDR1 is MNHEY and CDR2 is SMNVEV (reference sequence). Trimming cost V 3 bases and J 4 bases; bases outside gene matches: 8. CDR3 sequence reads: CASSFRAGQGVYEQYF. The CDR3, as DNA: TGTGCCAGCAGTTTTCGGGCGGGACAGGGGGTATACGAGCAGTACTTC.

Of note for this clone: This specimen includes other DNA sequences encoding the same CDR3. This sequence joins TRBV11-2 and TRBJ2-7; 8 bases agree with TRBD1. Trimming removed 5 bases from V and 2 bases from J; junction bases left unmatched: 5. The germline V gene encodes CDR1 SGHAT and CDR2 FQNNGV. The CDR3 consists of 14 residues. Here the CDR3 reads CASSPGTGTYEQYF. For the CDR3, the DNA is TGTGCCAGCAGCCCGGGGACAGGTACCTACGAGCAGTACTTC.

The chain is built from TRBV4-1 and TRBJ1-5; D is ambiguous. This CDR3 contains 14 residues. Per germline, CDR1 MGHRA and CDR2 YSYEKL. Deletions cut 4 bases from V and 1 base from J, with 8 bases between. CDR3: CASSPVQSNQPQHF. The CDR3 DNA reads TGCGCCAGCAGCCCTGTTCAGAGCAATCAGCCCCAGCATTTT.

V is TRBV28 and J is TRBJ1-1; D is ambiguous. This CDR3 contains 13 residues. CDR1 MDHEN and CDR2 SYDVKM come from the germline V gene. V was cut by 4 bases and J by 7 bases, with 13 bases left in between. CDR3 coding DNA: TGTGCCAGCAGTTACCCACGAGGAGGTGAAGCTTTCTTT. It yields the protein CASSYPRGGEAFF.

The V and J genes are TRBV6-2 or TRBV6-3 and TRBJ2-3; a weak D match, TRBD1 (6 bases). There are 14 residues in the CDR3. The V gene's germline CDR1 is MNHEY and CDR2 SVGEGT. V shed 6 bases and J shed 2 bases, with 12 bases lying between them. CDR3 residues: CASSQGRTTDTQYF. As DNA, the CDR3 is TGTGCCAGCAGCCAGGGGCGCACCACAGATACGCAGTATTTT.

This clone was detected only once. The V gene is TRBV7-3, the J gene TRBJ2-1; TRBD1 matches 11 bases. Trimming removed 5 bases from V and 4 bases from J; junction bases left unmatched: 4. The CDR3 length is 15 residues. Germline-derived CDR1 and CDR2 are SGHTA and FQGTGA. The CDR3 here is CASSLRDRGYNEQFF. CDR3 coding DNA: TGTGCCAGCAGCCTCCGGGACAGGGGGTACAATGAGCAGTTCTTC.

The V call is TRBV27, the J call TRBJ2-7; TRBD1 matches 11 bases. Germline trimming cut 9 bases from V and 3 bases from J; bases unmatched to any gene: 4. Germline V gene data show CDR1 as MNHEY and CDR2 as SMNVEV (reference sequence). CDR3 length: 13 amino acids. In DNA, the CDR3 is TGTGCCAGTCGGACAGGGGGCTTCTACGAGCAGTACTTC. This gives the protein CASRTGGFYEQYF.

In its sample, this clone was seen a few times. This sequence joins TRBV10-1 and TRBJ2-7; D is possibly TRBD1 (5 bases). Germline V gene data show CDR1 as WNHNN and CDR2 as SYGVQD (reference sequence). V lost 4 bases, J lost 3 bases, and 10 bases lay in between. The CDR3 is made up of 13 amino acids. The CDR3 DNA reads TGCGCCAGCAGTGGTTCAGGGTTCTACGAGCAGTACTTC. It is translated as CASSGSGFYEQYF.

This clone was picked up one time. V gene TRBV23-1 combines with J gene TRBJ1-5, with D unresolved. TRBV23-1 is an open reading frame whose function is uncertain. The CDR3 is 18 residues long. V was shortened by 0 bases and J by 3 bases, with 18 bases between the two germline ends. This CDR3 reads CASSQSGFGIPINQPQHF. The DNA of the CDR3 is TGCGCCAGCAGTCAATCCGGGTTTGGAATCCCTATCAATCAGCCCCAGCATTTT.

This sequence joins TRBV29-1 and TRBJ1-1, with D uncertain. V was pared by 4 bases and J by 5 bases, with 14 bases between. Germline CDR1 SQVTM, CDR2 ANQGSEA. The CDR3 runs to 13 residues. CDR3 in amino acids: CSVARDGGTEAFF. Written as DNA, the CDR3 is TGCAGCGTTGCCCGGGATGGAGGAACTGAAGCTTTCTTT.

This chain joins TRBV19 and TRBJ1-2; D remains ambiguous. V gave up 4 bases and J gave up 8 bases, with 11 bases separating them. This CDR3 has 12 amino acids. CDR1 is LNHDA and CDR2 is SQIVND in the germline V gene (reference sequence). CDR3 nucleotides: TGTGCCAGTAGTACGAGGCATAGAGGCTACACCTTC. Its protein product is CASSTRHRGYTF.

In DNA form, the CDR3 reads TGCGCCAGCGCCGTCCTAGCGGGGGGGCCAGATACGCAGTATTTT. This sequence encodes CASAVLAGGPDTQYF. J is TRBJ2-3 and V is TRBV4-3; 12 bases map to TRBD2. Germline V gene lookup returns CDR1 LGHNA and CDR2 YSLEER. The CDR3 contains 15 residues. V dropped 8 bases and J dropped 4; count of bases not matched to a gene: 7.